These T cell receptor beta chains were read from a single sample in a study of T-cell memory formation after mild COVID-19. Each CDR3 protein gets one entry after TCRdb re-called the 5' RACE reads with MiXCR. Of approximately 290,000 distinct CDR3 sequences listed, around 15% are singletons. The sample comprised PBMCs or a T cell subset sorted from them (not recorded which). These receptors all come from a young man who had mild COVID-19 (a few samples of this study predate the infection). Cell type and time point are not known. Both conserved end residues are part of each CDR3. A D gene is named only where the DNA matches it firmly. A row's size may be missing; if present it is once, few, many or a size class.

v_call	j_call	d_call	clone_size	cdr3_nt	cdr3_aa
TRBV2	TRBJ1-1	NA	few	TGTGCCAGCAGTGCTCAACCGGCCACCCAGACTGAAGCTTTCTTT	CASSAQPATQTEAFF
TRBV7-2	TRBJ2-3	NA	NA	TGTGCCAGCAGCTTAGAGTCTAGAGATACGCAGTATTTT	CASSLESRDTQYF
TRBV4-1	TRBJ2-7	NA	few	TGCGCCAGCAGCGCAAATTCTGGGGGAGGCTACGAGCAGTACTTC	CASSANSGGGYEQYF
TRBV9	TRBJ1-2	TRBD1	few	TGTGCCAGCAGCTCAACCCCCCCAGGGGGCGTGGGTGGCTACACCTTC	CASSSTPPGGVGGYTF
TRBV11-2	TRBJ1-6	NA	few	TGTGCCAGCAGCTTAGGGTACAGTGGTTCACCCCTCCACTTT	CASSLGYSGSPLHF
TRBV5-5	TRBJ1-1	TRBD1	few	TGTGCCAGCAGCTTGGAGGGACAGGGGGACAGGGAAGCTTTCTTT	CASSLEGQGDREAFF
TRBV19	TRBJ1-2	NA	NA	TGTGCCAGTAGTGTTTGGTACTATGGCTACACCTTC	CASSVWYYGYTF
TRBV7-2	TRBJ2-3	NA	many	TGTGCCAGCAATCATGTCGGGTGGAGCACAGATACGCAGTATTTT	CASNHVGWSTDTQYF
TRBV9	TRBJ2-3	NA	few	TGTGCCAGCAGCATACAAGGGGGGACAGATACGCAGTATTTT	CASSIQGGTDTQYF
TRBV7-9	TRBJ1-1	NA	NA	TGTGCCAGCAGCCACGTTGGGTTGGGGGATACTGAAGCTTTCTTT	CASSHVGLGDTEAFF
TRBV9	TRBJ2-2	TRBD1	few	TGTGCCAGCAGCGTCCGGGACAGGGTCACCACCGGGGAGCTGTTTTTT	CASSVRDRVTTGELFF
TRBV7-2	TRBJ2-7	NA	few	TGTGCCAGCAGCTTAGCAGTGCAGGCCTACGAGCAGTACTTC	CASSLAVQAYEQYF
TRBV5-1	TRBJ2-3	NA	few	TGCGCCAGCAGCTCAGCCCGAGGTAGCACAGATACGCAGTATTTT	CASSSARGSTDTQYF
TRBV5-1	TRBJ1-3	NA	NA	TGCGCCAGCAGCTTGTGGGGGGCCGACCGGGCGGCTGGAAACACCATATATTTT	CASSLWGADRAAGNTIYF
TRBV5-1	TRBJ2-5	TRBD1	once	TGCGCCAGCAGCTTGTTGTCAGGGGGCGGCGAGAACCAGTACTTC	CASSLLSGGGENQYF
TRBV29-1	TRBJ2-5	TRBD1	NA	TGCAGCGTTGAAGATTTAGCAGGGGGCTGGATAGAGACCCAGTACTTC	CSVEDLAGGWIETQYF
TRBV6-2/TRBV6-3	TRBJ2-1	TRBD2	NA	TGTGCCAGCAGTTCCCTAGCGGGCGGGATTGAGCAGTTCTTC	CASSSLAGGIEQFF
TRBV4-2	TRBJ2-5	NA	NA	TGTGCCAGCAGCCAAGATCTCGATTCGGGGAAAGAGACCCAGTACTTC	CASSQDLDSGKETQYF
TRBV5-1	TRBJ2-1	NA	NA	TGCGCCAGCAGCTGGGACCCTATCGGGGGCAATGAGCAGTTCTTC	CASSWDPIGGNEQFF
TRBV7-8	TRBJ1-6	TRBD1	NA	TGTGCCAGCAGCCGGGACAGGGGATATAATTCACCCCTCCACTTT	CASSRDRGYNSPLHF
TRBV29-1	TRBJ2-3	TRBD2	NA	TGCAGTTGGACTAGCGGGAGTGATACGCAGTATTTT	CSWTSGSDTQYF
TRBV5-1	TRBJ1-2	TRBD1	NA	TGCGCCAGCAGCCCATATACCGGGACAGGGAAGGAGGGCTACACCTTC	CASSPYTGTGKEGYTF
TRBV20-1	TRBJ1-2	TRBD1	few	TGCAGTGCTAGGCGGGCGGGACAGGGGATTTATGGCTACACCTTC	CSARRAGQGIYGYTF
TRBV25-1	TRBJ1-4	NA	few	TGTGCCAGCAGTGACAGGGACGAAAAACTGTTTTTT	CASSDRDEKLFF
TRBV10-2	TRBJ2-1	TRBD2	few	TGCGCCAGCAGGGGGACTAGTACCTACAATGAGCAGTTCTTC	CASRGTSTYNEQFF
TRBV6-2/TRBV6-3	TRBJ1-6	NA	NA	TGTGCCAGCAGTTCACTTGGGACTCATTGGGTCCTCCACTTT	CASSSLGTHWVLHF
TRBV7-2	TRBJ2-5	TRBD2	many	TGTGCCAGCAGCTGGATTCCTAGCGGGGGAAGTTCCGAGACCCAGTACTTC	CASSWIPSGGSSETQYF